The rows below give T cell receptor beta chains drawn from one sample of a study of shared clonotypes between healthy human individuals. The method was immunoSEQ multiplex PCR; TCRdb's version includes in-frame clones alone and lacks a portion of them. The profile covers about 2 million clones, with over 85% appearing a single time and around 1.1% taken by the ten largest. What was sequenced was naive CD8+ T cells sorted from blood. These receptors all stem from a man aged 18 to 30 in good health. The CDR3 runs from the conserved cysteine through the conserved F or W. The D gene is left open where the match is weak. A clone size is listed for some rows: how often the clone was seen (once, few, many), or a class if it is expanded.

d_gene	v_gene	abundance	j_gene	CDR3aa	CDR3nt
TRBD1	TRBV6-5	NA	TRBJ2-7	CASSYSTGQHSYEQYF	TGTGCCAGCAGTTACTCGACGGGACAGCACTCCTACGAGCAGTACTTC
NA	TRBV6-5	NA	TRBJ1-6	CASSSQGPRYSPLHF	TGTGCCAGCAGTTCCCAGGGTCCTCGCTATTCACCCCTCCACTTT
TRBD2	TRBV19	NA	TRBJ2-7	CASSIDGTSGSSYEQYF	TGTGCCAGTAGTATAGATGGGACTAGCGGGAGCTCCTACGAGCAGTACTTC
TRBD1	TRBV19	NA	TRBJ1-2	CASSIGQGLYGYTF	TGTGCCAGTAGTATTGGACAGGGTCTGTATGGCTACACCTTC
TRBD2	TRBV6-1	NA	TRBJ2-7	CASSDSGGSYEQYF	TGTGCCAGCAGTGATAGCGGGGGATCCTACGAGCAGTACTTC
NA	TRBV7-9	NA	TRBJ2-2	CASSLAGPTTGELFF	TGTGCCAGCAGCTTAGCAGGGCCGACCACCGGGGAGCTGTTTTTT
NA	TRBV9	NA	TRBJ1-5	CASSGDGSLNQPQHF	TGTGCCAGCAGCGGCGACGGCAGCCTTAATCAGCCCCAGCATTTT
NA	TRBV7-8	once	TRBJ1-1	CASSLPENTEAFF	TGTGCCAGCAGCTTACCCGAGAACACTGAAGCTTTCTTT
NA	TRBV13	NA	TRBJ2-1	CASSYPGVDEQFF	TGTGCCAGCAGCTACCCCGGGGTGGATGAGCAGTTCTTC
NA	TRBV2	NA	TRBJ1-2	CASSDPGTNYGYTF	TGTGCCAGCAGTGATCCAGGGACAAACTATGGCTACACCTTC
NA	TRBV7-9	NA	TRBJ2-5	CASSLSGETQYF	TGTGCCAGCAGCTTAAGCGGGGAGACCCAGTACTTC
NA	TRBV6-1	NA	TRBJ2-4	CASGGSLAKNIQYF	TGTGCCAGCGGAGGTTCTTTAGCCAAAAACATTCAGTACTTC
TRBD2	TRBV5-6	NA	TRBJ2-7	CASMPAGVYEQYF	TGTGCCAGCATGCCAGCGGGGGTCTACGAGCAGTACTTC
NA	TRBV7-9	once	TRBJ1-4	CASSSPGGQGIEKLFF	TGTGCCAGCAGCTCACCCGGGGGGCAGGGGATCGAAAAACTGTTTTTT
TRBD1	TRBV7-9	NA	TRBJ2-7	CASSLAQGADYEQYF	TGTGCCAGCAGCTTAGCCCAGGGGGCAGACTACGAGCAGTACTTC
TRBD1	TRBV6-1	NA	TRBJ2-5	CASSEGQPARETQYF	TGTGCCAGCAGTGAGGGACAGCCAGCGCGGGAGACCCAGTACTTC
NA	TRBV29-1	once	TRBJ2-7	CSAETETSYEQYF	TGCAGCGCGGAGACAGAAACCTCCTACGAGCAGTACTTC
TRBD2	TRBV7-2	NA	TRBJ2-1	CASSPTGGSYNEQFF	TGTGCCAGCAGCCCCACCGGGGGGTCCTACAATGAGCAGTTCTTC
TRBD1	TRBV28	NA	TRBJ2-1	CASSLRTGWKNEQFF	TGTGCCAGCAGTTTACGGACAGGGTGGAAGAATGAGCAGTTCTTC
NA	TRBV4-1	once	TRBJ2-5	CASSQDVLGAATEETQYF	TGCGCCAGCAGCCAAGATGTCCTCGGGGCGGCTACTGAAGAGACCCAGTACTTC
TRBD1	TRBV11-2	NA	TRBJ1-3	CASSHDFFMDREAGNTIYF	TGTGCCAGCAGCCACGATTTTTTTATGGACAGGGAGGCTGGAAACACCATATATTTT
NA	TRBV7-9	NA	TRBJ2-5	CASSSNRDPGETQYF	TGTGCCAGCAGCTCAAACAGGGATCCCGGGGAGACCCAGTACTTC
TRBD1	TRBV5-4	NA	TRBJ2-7	CASSSTGVTYEQYF	TGTGCCAGCAGCTCTACAGGGGTAACCTACGAGCAGTACTTC
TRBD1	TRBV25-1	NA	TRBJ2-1	CASSEQGLGGPSEQFF	TGTGCCAGCAGTGAACAGGGCCTAGGGGGCCCCAGTGAGCAGTTCTTC
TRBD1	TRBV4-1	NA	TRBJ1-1	CASSQEDRGITEAFF	TGCGCCAGCAGCCAAGAGGACAGGGGGATAACTGAAGCTTTCTTT
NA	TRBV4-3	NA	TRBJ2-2	CASSQALFGELFF	TGCGCCAGCAGCCAAGCCCTTTTCGGGGAGCTGTTTTTT
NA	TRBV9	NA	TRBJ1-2	CASSVDDSSFLYGYTF	TGTGCCAGCAGCGTAGATGATTCGAGCTTCCTCTATGGCTACACCTTC
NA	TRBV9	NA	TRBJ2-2	CASRPFGGELFF	TGTGCCAGCAGACCCTTTGGCGGGGAGCTGTTTTTT
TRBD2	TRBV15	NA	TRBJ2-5	CATSRVVRLAGEETQYF	TGTGCCACCAGCAGAGTCGTGCGTCTAGCGGGGGAAGAGACCCAGTACTTC
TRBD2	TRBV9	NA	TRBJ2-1	CASSVGGGPSNEQFF	TGTGCCAGCAGCGTAGGCGGGGGGCCTTCCAATGAGCAGTTCTTC
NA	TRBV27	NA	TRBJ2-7	CASSSNGPTSDEQYF	TGTGCCAGCAGTTCTAACGGACCCACGTCGGATGAGCAGTACTTC
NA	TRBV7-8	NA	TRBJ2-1	CASSLAGPWTANEQFF	TGTGCCAGCAGCTTAGCGGGCCCTTGGACGGCCAATGAGCAGTTCTTC
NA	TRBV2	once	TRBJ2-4	CASSGQETHPAKNIQYF	TGTGCCAGCAGCGGACAAGAGACACATCCTGCCAAAAACATTCAGTACTTC
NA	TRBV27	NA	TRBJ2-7	CASSRESAYEQYF	TGTGCCAGCAGTAGAGAGTCAGCCTACGAGCAGTACTTC
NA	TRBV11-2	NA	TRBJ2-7	CASSSPGGRDEQYF	TGTGCCAGCAGCTCCCCGGGGGGCCGGGACGAGCAGTACTTC
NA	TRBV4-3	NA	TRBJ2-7	CASSQTGSAYEQYF	TGCGCCAGCAGCCAGACCGGATCTGCCTACGAGCAGTACTTC
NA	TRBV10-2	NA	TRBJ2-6	CASRPTSSSGANVLTF	TGCGCCAGCAGACCCACTTCCTCCTCTGGGGCCAACGTCCTGACTTTC
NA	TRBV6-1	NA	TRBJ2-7	CASSGGSSYEQYF	TGTGCCAGCAGTGGGGGGAGTTCCTACGAGCAGTACTTC
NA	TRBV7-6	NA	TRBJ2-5	CASSLAIGGQEAQYF	TGTGCCAGCAGCTTAGCCATCGGGGGTCAGGAGGCCCAGTACTTC
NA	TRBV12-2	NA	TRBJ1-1	CASRLATGRAGGTEAFF	TGTGCAAGTCGCTTAGCGACAGGGCGGGCAGGTGGCACTGAAGCTTTCTTT
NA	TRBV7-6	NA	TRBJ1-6	CASSLHGGNSPLHF	TGTGCCAGCAGCTTACACGGGGGTAATTCACCCCTCCACTTT
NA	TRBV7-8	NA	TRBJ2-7	CASSLSQSSGGEQYF	TGTGCCAGCAGCTTATCACAGTCCAGCGGAGGCGAGCAGTACTTC
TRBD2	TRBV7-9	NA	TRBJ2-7	CASSSTSSGRTYEQYF	TGTGCCAGCAGCTCGACATCTAGCGGGAGGACCTACGAGCAGTACTTC
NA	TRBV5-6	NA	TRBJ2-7	CASRKIRDGTYEQYF	TGTGCCAGCAGGAAGATCCGGGACGGAACCTACGAGCAGTACTTC
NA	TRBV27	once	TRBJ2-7	CASSRTGRIYEQYF	TGTGCCAGCAGTAGAACAGGACGGATTTACGAGCAGTACTTC
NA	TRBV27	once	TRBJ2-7	CASSYSGGDTSYEQYF	TGTGCCAGCAGTTATAGCGGTGGGGACACCTCCTACGAGCAGTACTTC
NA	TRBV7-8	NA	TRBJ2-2	CASSLIVGGGPTGELFF	TGTGCCAGCAGCTTAATCGTGGGTGGGGGCCCCACCGGGGAGCTGTTTTTT
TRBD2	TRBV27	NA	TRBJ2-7	CASSLVSGGSSYEQYF	TGTGCCAGCAGTTTAGTTAGCGGGGGGAGCTCCTACGAGCAGTACTTC
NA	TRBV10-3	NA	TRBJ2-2	CAIMEGLPTGELFF	TGTGCCATCATGGAGGGGCTCCCCACCGGGGAGCTGTTTTTT
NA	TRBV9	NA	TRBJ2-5	CASSVGDQETQYF	TGTGCCAGCAGCGTCGGGGATCAAGAGACCCAGTACTTC
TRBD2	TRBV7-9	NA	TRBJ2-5	CASSLTSGEYQETQYF	TGTGCCAGCAGCTTGACTAGCGGCGAATACCAAGAGACCCAGTACTTC
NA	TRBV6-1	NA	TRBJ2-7	CASSEWSRGSYEQYF	TGTGCCAGCAGTGAATGGTCCAGGGGATCCTACGAGCAGTACTTC
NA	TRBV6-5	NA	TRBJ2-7	CASSQDTVSSYEQYF	TGTGCCAGCAGCCAAGACACTGTCAGCTCCTACGAGCAGTACTTC
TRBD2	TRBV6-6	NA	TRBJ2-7	CASSYSEREGRYEQYF	TGTGCCAGCAGTTACTCAGAGCGGGAGGGCCGGTACGAGCAGTACTTC
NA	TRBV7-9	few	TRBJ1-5	CASSPGTTRMMHF	TGTGCCAGCAGCCCCGGGACAACCCGGATGATGCATTTT
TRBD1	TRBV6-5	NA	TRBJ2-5	CASSYLAGGVETQYF	TGTGCCAGCAGTTACCTTGCAGGGGGCGTAGAGACCCAGTACTTC
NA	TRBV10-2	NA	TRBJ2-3	CASSAADTQYF	TGCGCCAGCAGTGCAGCAGATACGCAGTATTTT
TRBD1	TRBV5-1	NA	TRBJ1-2	CASSPGHTGDYGYTF	TGCGCCAGCAGCCCAGGGCACACAGGGGATTATGGCTACACCTTC
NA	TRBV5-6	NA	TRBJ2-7	CASSFGQSITYEQYF	TGTGCCAGCAGCTTTGGGCAGTCTATCACCTACGAGCAGTACTTC